The T cell receptor (beta chain) described here comes from a study of glioma-infiltrating T cells. This clonotype showed up many times. Antigen specificity is unknown. Whole-study results and caveats: Very few CDR3 sequences were shared between tissue and blood. Non-neoplastic patients had below-expected tissue-blood divergence, while all gliomas exceeded expectation.

TCR alpha and beta CDR3 regions were amplified from RNA using iRepertoire nested multiplex PCR. Tissue mRNA or PBMC total RNA, roughly 90-450 ng, went into one-step reverse transcription and amplification. Each CDR3 protein is one row after TCRdb ran MiXCR on the multiplex PCR reads. The sample carries some 85,000 distinct CDR3 sequences, 20% to 25% recorded once. In germline, CDR1 is DFQATT, CDR2 SNEGSKA (reference sequence). Trimming removed 2 bases at V and 0 bases at J, with 15 bases between. The CDR3 extends over 16 amino acids. This sequence originates from a human donor with low-grade glioma or glioblastoma, undergoing nonglioma brain surgery, or in good health (not recorded which). V usage is TRBV20-1 and J usage is TRBJ2-3, with D maybe TRBD2 (6 bases). Input material: glioma tissue, nonneoplastic brain tissue, or PBMCs (not recorded which). CDR3 bases: TGCAGTGCTAGACTGGGCTCGGGAGCTAGCACAGATACGCAGTATTTT. This encodes CSARLGSGASTDTQYF.